This T cell receptor beta chain was sequenced during a study of lymphopenia after photon versus proton radiotherapy. Assay used: immunoSEQ multiplex PCR; TCRdb lists only in-frame clones, some missing. The data show 65,000 to 70,000 clones, approximately 90% seen once. The CDR3 sequence is 15 residues long. The V gene end was trimmed by 3 bases and the J gene end by 3 bases; junction bases not matched to a gene: 2. Germline V gene sequence: CDR1 SGDLS, CDR2 YYNGEE. The chain uses TRBV9 and TRBJ2-3, with 12 nucleotides matching TRBD2. This sample comprised peripheral blood, obtained from a patient treated with photon-based radiotherapy. The source of this sequence is a woman in her sixties or seventies with pancreatic cancer. As DNA, the CDR3 is TGTGCCAGCAGCGCGACTAGCGGGAGTACAGATACGCAGTATTTT. This sequence encodes CASSATSGSTDTQYF.